This paragraph reports one T cell receptor beta chain. Its antigen is currently unknown. The source of the sample is a study of response to subunit inactivated influenza vaccine. Study results and limitations: There was a suggestion from the authors that each seasonal influenza vaccination recruits few new T cells.

The CDR3 spans 13 residues. V trimming: 2 bases; J trimming: 11 bases; junction bases outside the gene matches: 3. The germline V gene encodes CDR1 LGHDT and CDR2 YNNKEL (reference sequence). TCRdb ran MiXCR on the RT-PCR reads and lists one entry per CDR3 protein. The sample gives about 650,000 distinct CDR3 sequences, 15% to 18% of which show up once; under 14% is in the top ten. The sample was PBMCs from blood, taken 12 days after vaccination. The TCR originated in a man aged 50-60 years who received an inactivated influenza vaccine. The V call is TRBV3-1, the J call TRBJ2-1; 10 nucleotides line up with TRBD2. DNA of the CDR3: TGTGCCAGCAGCCAATCAGCGGGAGGGAAGCAGTTCTTC. Its translation: CASSQSAGGKQFF.